A single sample gave rise to the 13 T cell receptor beta chains below, sequenced in a study of blood T cell repertoires in COVID-19. The method was immunoSEQ multiplex PCR; TCRdb's version includes in-frame clones alone and lacks a portion of them. The sample gives under 250,000 clones, 70% to 85% of which show up once; 9.7% is in the top ten. Material for sequencing was peripheral blood. The source is a man aged 50-60 years with active or convalescent COVID-19.

V gene TRBV4-2 combines with J gene TRBJ2-5, with 11 bases fitting TRBD2. Losses at the gene ends were 0 bases for V and 4 bases for J; bases not matched to a gene: 1. CDR1 is LGHNA and CDR2 is YNFKEQ in the germline V gene. The CDR3 is 15 amino acids. The CDR3 nucleotides read TGTGCCAGCAGCCAAGATAGCGGGGGGGCAGAGACCCAGTACTTC. It yields the protein CASSQDSGGAETQYF.

The chain combines TRBV4-2 with TRBJ2-7; 10 nucleotides agree with TRBD2. The CDR3 totals 17 residues. Germline loops: CDR1 LGHNA, CDR2 YNFKEQ. The junction had 6 bases not matched to a gene; V was cut back by 1 base and J by 0 bases. The CDR3 nucleotides are TGTGCCAGCAGCCAAGTGGGGGGGACTAGCGCCTCCTACGAGCAGTACTTC. It specifies CASSQVGGTSASYEQYF.

The chain uses TRBV3-1 (or the pseudogene TRBV3-2) and TRBJ1-2, with 8 bases aligning to TRBD1. This CDR3 has 16 residues. V shed 1 base, J shed 5 bases, and the junction held 9 bases outside the gene matches. Germline assignment: CDR1 LGHDT and CDR2 YNNKEL (reference sequence). The CDR3 loop is CASSQVPGGKGYGYTF. The CDR3 DNA is TGTGCCAGCAGCCAAGTTCCAGGGGGCAAGGGGTATGGCTACACCTTC.

The chain couples TRBV10-3 to TRBJ2-5, with D perhaps matching TRBD1 (6 bases). Germline lookup yields CDR1 ENHRY and CDR2 SYGVKD. The CDR3 is 14 amino acids. V was clipped by 4 bases and J by 5 bases, with 14 bases between them. CDR3 DNA sequence: TGTGCCATCAGTGTGTCAGGGGCTGAGGAGACCCAGTACTTC. Encoded protein: CAISVSGAEETQYF.

This clone is a singleton in its sample. J is TRBJ2-1 and V is TRBV5-1; tentative D call: TRBD2 (5 bases). In germline, CDR1 is SGHRS, CDR2 YFSETQ. The germline V and J ends were trimmed by 2 bases and 6 bases, with 6 bases remaining between them. CDR3 length equals 12 residues. As DNA, the CDR3 is TGCGCCAGCAGCTTTGCGGGCAATGAGCAGTTCTTC. This codes for CASSFAGNEQFF.

The chain is built from TRBV28 and TRBJ2-7, with 9 bases that match TRBD1. This CDR3 spans 15 amino acids. Germline assignment: CDR1 MDHEN and CDR2 SYDVKM. J gave up 3 bases and V 3 bases, and 6 bases lay outside the gene matches. The chain's CDR3 is CASSFHGTGSYEQYF. CDR3 nucleotide sequence: TGTGCCAGCAGTTTCCATGGGACAGGGAGCTACGAGCAGTACTTC. The full variable domain, completed using reference TRBV28 and TRBJ2-7, is DVKVTQSSRYLVKRTGEKVFLECVQDMDHENMFWYRQDPGLGLRLIYFSYDVKMKEKGDIPEGYSVSREKKERFSLILESASTNQTSMYLCASSFHGTGSYEQYFGPGTRLTVT.

As to this clone: Other DNA sequences within the sample encode an identical CDR3. The chain has TRBV7-3 and TRBJ1-2, with 7 bases that match TRBD1. V shed 4 bases and J 7 bases; nucleotides not matched to a gene: 6. CDR1 and CDR2 (germline): SGHTA, FQGTGA. The CDR3 is made up of 13 amino acids. CDR3 nucleotide sequence: TGTGCCAGCAGCTCTCGACAGGGTGGTGGCTACACCTTC. Translated: CASSSRQGGGYTF.

The gene calls are TRBV6-2 or TRBV6-3 and TRBJ2-6; no clear D gene. The V gene's germline CDR1 is MNHEY and CDR2 SVGEGT. Trimming stripped 4 bases from V and 1 base from J, with 5 bases between. The length of the CDR3 is 14 residues. The CDR3 region has the DNA TGTGCCAGCAGTTTAAATTCTGGGGCCAACGTCCTGACTTTC. This codes for CASSLNSGANVLTF.

This clone was seen once. The chain carries TRBV5-8 and TRBJ2-5; a weak D match, TRBD2 (7 bases). V was trimmed by 2 bases and J by 4 bases, leaving 15 bases between them. Per the germline V gene, CDR1 is SGHTS and CDR2 is YDEGEE. This CDR3 is 15 amino acids long. Here the CDR3 DNA reads TGTGCCAGCAGCTTTCTGCGGGGGACATCAGAGACCCAGTACTTC. As protein: CASSFLRGTSETQYF.

The genes are TRBV20-1 and TRBJ2-1; weak D call: TRBD2 (5 bases). Germline lookup yields CDR1 DFQATT and CDR2 SNEGSKA (reference sequence). The ends were cut back, 3 bases at V and 10 bases at J, with 19 bases in the middle. The CDR3 loop spans 14 amino acids. The CDR3 nucleotides are TGCAGTGCTAGTTCCCTGGGAGCTCTTTGGGAGCAGTTCTTC. It yields the protein CSASSLGALWEQFF.

The chain employs TRBV4-1 and TRBJ2-1; 8 nucleotides line up with TRBD2. From germline, CDR1 is MGHRA and CDR2 YSYEKL. CDR3 length: 17 amino acids. J was trimmed by 0 bases and V by 4 bases; bases with no gene match: 8. In DNA, the CDR3 is TGCGCCAGCAGCCGCGAACCCAGCGGGAGCTCCTACAATGAGCAGTTCTTC. Translating it yields CASSREPSGSSYNEQFF.

This chain joins TRBV6-5 and TRBJ2-1; tentative D call: TRBD2 (5 bases). This CDR3 spans 14 amino acids. Germline loops: CDR1 MNHEY, CDR2 SVGAGI. CDR3 sequence (DNA): TGTGCGTGGCGGAGGTCCCACGTTTACAATGAGCAGTTCTTC. Protein sequence: CAWRRSHVYNEQFF.

The rearrangement links TRBV7-8 to TRBJ2-1, with TRBD2 matching over 7 bases. The germline gives CDR1 SGHVS, CDR2 FQNEAQ. V shed 0 bases and J 2 bases; nucleotides not matched to a gene: 1. The CDR3 is made up of 15 amino acids. The CDR3 reads CASSLAGGAYNEQFF. CDR3 DNA sequence: TGTGCCAGCAGCTTAGCGGGGGGGGCCTACAATGAGCAGTTCTTC.